This T cell receptor beta chain came from a study of blood T cell repertoires in COVID-19 (dated by TCRdb to the early 2020s). Looking at the study overall: Collaborator samples came from the United States, Italy and Spain and covered acute and convalescent phases of COVID-19. The repertoires were released in a freely available public database meant as a resource for research on the immune response to SARS-CoV-2. Sample metadata almost always included a de-identified subject ID, COVID-19 status, age in years and sex. Deeply sampled blood TCRbeta repertoires from subjects exposed to, actively infected with, or recovered from COVID-19 were included in the dataset. The prospective study material was composed of cDNA or gDNA derived from T cells, B-cell-depleted T cells, or PBMCs. The samples were drawn from two sources: the first 160 participants of the ongoing ImmuneRACE study, and 1,254 subjects contributed by 6 global collaborators. HLA class I and class II types, where available, came from metadata supplied by the sample provider rather than from assay-based typing.

CDR1 SGHNT and CDR2 YYREEE are derived from the germline V gene (reference sequence). V gives up 1 base and J gives up 4 bases, and the segment between their germline ends measures 14 bases. The CDR3 runs 15 residues from the cysteine to the phenylalanine. Only CDR3 DNA remains: 45 bases, in frame from the first base. Concerning this clone: The specificity of this receptor is unknown. Within one base of it there is no much larger clone, and no base qualities were kept.

TCRbeta CDR3 regions were amplified from genomic DNA by means of the immunoSEQ Assay, a bias-controlled multiplex PCR. Regarding the original processing steps: The number of nucleated cells in each sample was estimated from the amplification of reference gene primers within the assay. Sequence reads were collapsed and filtered to measure the absolute abundance of every unique TCRbeta CDR3 rearrangement. For each sample, productive Simpson clonality was calculated as the square root of Simpson's diversity index over productive rearrangements. Held by TCRdb, this immuneACCESS table contains in-frame sequences only and omits some clones. Under half of the omission traces to an unresolved V gene where checked; the cause of the rest is unknown. The V and J calls and clone size were taken over from that table, and D and trimming were inferred from the DNA. This sample is represented by roughly 200,000 clones; around 86% of them were singletons. The top ten hold around 7% of the sample.

Whole blood was collected in K2EDTA tubes by collaborating institutions according to the institutions' own protocols. For TCRbeta analysis, collaborators shipped samples in one of three forms: frozen whole blood, isolated PBMCs, or DNA extracted from either of those sample types. On the study overall, not on this receptor specifically: The amount of clinical and demographic metadata varied by source and participant and was provided uncurated.

The TCR originated in a man aged 35 to 55 with acute or convalescent COVID-19. The chain is assembled from TRBV5-4 and TRBJ1-1; the D gene cannot be resolved reliably. Material: peripheral blood. The nucleotide sequence reads as follows: TGTGCCAGCAGCTTGTCACGCCTGGCGGCCACTGAAGCTTTCTTT. It translates to CASSLSRLAATEAFF.